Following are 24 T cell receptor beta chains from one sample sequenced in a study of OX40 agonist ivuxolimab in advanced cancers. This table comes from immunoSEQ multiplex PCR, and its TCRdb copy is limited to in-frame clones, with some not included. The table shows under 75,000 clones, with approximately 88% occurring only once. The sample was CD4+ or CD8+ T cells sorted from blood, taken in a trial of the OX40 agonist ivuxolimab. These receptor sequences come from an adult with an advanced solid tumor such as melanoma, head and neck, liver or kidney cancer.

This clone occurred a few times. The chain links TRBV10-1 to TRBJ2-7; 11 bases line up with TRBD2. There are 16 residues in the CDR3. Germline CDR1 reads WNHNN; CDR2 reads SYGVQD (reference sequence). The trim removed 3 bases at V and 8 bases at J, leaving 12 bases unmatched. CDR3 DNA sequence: TGCGCCAGCAGTGATGTAGCGGGAGGGCCAAATCGTCAGCAGTACTTC. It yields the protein CASSDVAGGPNRQQYF.

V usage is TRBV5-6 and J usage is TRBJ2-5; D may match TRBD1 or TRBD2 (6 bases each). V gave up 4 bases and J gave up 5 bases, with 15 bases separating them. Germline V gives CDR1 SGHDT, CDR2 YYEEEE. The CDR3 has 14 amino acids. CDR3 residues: CASSGGGTRETQYF. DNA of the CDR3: TGTGCCAGCAGCGGAGGGGGTACCAGGGAGACCCAGTACTTC. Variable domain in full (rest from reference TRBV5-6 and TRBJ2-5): DAGVTQSPTHLIKTRGQQVTLRCSPKSGHDTVSWYQQALGQGPQFIFQYYEEEERQRGNFPDRFSGHQFPNYSSELNVNALLLGDSALYLCASSGGGTRETQYFGPGTRLLVL.

The chain's CDR3 is CASSSRGISNQPQHF. In nucleotides, the CDR3 is TGTGCCAGCAGTTCTCGGGGGATCAGCAATCAGCCCCAGCATTTT. V is TRBV6-5 and J is TRBJ1-5, with a possible D match to TRBD1 (5 bases). V was pared by 4 bases and J by 1 base, with 11 bases between. Germline V gives CDR1 MNHEY, CDR2 SVGAGI. The CDR3 has 15 residues.

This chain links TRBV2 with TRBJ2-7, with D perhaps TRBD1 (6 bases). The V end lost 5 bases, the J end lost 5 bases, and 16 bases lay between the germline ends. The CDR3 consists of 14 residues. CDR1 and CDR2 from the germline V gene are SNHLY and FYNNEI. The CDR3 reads CASSREQGPHEQYF. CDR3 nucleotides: TGTGCCAGCAGTAGAGAACAGGGCCCTCACGAGCAGTACTTC.

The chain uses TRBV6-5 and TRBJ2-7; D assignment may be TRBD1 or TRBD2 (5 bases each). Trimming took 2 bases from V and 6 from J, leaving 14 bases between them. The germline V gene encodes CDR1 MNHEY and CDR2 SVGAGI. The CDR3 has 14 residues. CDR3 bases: TGTGCCAGCAGTTACCCGGGACCCCGTCGCGAGCAGTACTTC. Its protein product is CASSYPGPRREQYF.

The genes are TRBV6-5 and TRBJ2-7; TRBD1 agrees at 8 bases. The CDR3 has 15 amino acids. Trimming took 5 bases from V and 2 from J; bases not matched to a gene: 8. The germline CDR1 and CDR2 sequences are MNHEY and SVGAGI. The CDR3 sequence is CASSPGTGGTYEQYF. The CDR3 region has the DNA TGTGCCAGCAGTCCCGGGACAGGCGGTACCTACGAGCAGTACTTC.

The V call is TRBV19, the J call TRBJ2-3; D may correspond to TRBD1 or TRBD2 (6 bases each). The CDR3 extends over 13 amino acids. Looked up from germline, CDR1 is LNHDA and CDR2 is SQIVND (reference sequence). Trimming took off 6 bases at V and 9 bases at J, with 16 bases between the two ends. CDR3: CASSRPGAGTQYF. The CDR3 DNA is TGTGCCAGTAGCCGCCCGGGGGCCGGCACGCAGTATTTT.

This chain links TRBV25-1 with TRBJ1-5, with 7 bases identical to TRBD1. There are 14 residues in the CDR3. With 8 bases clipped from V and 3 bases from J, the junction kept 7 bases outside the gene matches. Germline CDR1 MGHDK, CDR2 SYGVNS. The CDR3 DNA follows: TGTGCCAGCTCGCAACAGGGGTACAATCAGCCCCAGCATTTT. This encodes CASSQQGYNQPQHF.

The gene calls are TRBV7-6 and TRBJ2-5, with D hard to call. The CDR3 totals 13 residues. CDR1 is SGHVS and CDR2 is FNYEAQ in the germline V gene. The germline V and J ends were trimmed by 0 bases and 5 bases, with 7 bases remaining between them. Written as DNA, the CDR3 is TGTGCCAGCAGCTTAGCAGGGTGGGAGACCCAGTACTTC. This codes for CASSLAGWETQYF. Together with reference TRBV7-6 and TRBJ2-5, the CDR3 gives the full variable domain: GAGVSQSPRYKVTKRGQDVALRCDPISGHVSLYWYRQALGQGPEFLTYFNYEAQQDKSGLPNDRFSAERPEGSISTLTIQRTEQRDSAMYRCASSLAGWETQYFGPGTRLLVL.

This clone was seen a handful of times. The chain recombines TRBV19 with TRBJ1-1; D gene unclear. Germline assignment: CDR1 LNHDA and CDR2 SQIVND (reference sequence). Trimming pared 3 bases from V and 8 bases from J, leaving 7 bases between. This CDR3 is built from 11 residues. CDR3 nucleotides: TGTGCCAGTAGTATCCGTTTCGAAGCTTTCTTT. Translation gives CASSIRFEAFF.

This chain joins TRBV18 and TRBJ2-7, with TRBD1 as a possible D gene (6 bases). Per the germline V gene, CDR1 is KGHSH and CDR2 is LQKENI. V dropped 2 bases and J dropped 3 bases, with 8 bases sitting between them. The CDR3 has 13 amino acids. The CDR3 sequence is CASSPYRDYEQYF. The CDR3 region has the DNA TGTGCCAGCTCACCATACAGGGACTACGAGCAGTACTTC.

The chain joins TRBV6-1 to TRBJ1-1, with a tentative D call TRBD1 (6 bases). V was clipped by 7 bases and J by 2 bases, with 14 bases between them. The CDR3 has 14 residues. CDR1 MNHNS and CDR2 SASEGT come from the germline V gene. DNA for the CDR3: TGTGCCAGCACGGTACAGGGCTTAAACACTGAAGCTTTCTTT. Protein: CASTVQGLNTEAFF.

CDR3 sequence: CASSVEGTAFFSGANVLTF. The CDR3 DNA sequence: TGTGCCAGCAGCGTCGAGGGGACCGCATTTTTCTCTGGGGCCAACGTCCTGACTTTC. The V call is TRBV11-2, the J call TRBJ2-6; either TRBD1 or TRBD2 may fit D (5 bases each). The germline V and J ends were trimmed by 5 bases and 0 bases, with 20 bases remaining between them. This CDR3 has 19 amino acids. CDR1 SGHAT and CDR2 FQNNGV come from the germline V gene.

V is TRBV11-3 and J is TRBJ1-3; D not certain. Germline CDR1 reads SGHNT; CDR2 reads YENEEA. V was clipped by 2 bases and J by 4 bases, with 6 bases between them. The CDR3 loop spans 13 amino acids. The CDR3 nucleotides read TGTGCCAGCAGCTTATATTCCGGAAACACCATATATTTT. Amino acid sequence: CASSLYSGNTIYF. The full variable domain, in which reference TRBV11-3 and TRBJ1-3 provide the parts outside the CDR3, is EAGVVQSPRYKIIEKKQPVAFWCNPISGHNTLYWYLQNLGQGPELLIRYENEEAVDDSQLPKDRFSAERLKGVDSTLKIQPAELGDSAVYLCASSLYSGNTIYFGEGSWLTVV.

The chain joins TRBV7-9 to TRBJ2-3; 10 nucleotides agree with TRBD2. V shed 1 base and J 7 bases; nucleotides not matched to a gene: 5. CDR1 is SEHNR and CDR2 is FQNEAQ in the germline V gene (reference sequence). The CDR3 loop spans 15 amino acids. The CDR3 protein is CASSLGLAGVNTQYF. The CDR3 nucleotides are TGTGCCAGCAGCTTAGGTCTAGCGGGAGTTAATACGCAGTATTTT. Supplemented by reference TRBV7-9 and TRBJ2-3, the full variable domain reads DTGVSQNPRHKITKRGQNVTFRCDPISEHNRLYWYRQTLGQGPEFLTYFQNEAQLEKSRLLSDRFSAERPKGSFSTLEIQRTEQGDSAMYLCASSLGLAGVNTQYFGPGTRLTVL.

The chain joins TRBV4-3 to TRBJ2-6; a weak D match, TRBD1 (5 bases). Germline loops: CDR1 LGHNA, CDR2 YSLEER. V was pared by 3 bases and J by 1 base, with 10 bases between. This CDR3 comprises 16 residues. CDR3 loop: CASSQSRTSGANVLTF. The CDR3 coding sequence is TGCGCCAGCAGCCAGTCCAGGACATCTGGGGCCAACGTCCTGACTTTC.

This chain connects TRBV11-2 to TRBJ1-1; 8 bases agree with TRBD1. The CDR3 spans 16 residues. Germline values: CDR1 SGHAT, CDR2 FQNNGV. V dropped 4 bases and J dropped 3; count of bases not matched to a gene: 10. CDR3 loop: CASSSGPGGRDTEAFF. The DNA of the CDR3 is TGTGCCAGCAGCTCCGGCCCAGGGGGCCGAGACACTGAAGCTTTCTTT.

CDR3 region: CASSDRVGYTF. CDR3 in DNA: TGCGCCAGCAGTGACAGGGTCGGCTACACCTTC. The V call is TRBV5-1, the J call TRBJ1-2; TRBD1 matches 7 bases. J was trimmed by 8 bases and V by 5 bases; bases with no gene match: 3. The CDR3 covers 11 residues. Germline CDR1 is SGHRS and CDR2 is YFSETQ.

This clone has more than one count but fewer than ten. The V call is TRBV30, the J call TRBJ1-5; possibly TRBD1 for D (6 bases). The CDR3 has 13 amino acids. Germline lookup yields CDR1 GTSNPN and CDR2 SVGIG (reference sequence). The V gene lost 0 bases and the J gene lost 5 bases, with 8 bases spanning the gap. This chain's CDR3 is CAWSVNRDQPQHF. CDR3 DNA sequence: TGTGCCTGGAGTGTAAACAGGGATCAGCCCCAGCATTTT.

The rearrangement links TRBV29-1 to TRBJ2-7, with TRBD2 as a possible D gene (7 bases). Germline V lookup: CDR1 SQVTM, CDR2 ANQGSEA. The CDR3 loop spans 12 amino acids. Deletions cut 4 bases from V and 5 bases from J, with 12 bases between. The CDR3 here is CSVVGGADEQYF. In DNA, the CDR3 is TGCAGCGTTGTGGGGGGGGCCGACGAGCAGTACTTC.

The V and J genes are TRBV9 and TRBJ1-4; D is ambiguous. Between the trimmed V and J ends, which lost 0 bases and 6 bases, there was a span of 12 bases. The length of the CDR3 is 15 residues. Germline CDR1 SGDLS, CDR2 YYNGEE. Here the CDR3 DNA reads TGTGCCAGCAGCGTAGGTCCCAGGAAAGATGAAAAACTGTTTTTT. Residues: CASSVGPRKDEKLFF.

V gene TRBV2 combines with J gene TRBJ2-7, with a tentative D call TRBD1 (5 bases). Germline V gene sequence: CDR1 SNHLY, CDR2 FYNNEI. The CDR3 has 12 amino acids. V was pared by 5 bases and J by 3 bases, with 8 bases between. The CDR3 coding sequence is TGTGCCAGCAGTCGACAGATCTACGAGCAGTACTTC. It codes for CASSRQIYEQYF.

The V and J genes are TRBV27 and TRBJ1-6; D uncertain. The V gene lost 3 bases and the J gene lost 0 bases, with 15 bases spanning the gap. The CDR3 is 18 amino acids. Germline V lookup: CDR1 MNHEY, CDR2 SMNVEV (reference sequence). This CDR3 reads CASSFGPEIGSYNSPLHF. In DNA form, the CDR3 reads TGTGCCAGCAGTTTCGGGCCCGAAATTGGCTCCTATAATTCACCCCTCCACTTT.

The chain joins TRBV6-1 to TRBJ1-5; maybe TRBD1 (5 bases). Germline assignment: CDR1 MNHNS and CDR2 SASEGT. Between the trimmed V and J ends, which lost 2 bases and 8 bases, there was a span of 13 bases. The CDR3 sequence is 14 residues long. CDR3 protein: CASSESFGAKPQHF. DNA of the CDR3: TGTGCCAGCAGTGAAAGCTTCGGGGCTAAGCCCCAGCATTTT.